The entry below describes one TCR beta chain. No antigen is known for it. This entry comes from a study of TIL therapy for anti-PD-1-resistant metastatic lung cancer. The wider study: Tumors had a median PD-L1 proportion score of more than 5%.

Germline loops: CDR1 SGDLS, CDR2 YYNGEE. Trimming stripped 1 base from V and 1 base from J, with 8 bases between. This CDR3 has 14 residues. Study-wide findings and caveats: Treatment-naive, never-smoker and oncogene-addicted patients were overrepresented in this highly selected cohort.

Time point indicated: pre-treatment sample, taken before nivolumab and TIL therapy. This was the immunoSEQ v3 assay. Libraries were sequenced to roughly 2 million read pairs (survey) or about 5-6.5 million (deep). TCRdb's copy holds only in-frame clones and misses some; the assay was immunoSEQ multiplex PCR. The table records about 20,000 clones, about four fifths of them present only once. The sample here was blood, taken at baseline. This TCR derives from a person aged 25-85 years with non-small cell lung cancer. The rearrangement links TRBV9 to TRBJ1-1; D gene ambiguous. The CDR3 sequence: CASSVRGRNTEAFF. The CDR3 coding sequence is TGTGCCAGCAGCGTAAGAGGGCGGAACACTGAAGCTTTCTTT.